The 28 T cell receptor beta chains below all came from one sample that was sequenced in a study of identical twins listed by TCRdb under 2016. Library prep was done by 5' RACE. The reads were generated on an Illumina HiSeq 2000. In TCRdb, the public reads were trimmed at Q25 with fastp and aligned with MiXCR, with productive beta chains retained. Records with the same CDR3 protein are collapsed into one entry carrying the most frequent genes and DNA. This sample is represented by 550,000 to 700,000 distinct CDR3 sequences; approximately 22% of them were singletons. Around 4.4% of the sample lies in the top ten. These data were also filed under a second study, of T cells expressing NK-cell markers.

The sequencing sample was made of PBMCs. All receptors derive from a woman aged 18-29 years in good health.

This clonotype has a handful of counts. The CDR3 reads CASSRWPSSGANVLTF. CDR3 in DNA: TGTGCCAGCAGCCGGTGGCCCAGCTCTGGGGCCAACGTCCTGACTTTC. This chain uses TRBV12-3 or TRBV12-4 with TRBJ2-6, with unresolved D. V gave up 6 bases and J gave up 0 bases, with 12 bases separating them. CDR3 size: 16 residues.

The chain uses TRBV19 and TRBJ1-1, with TRBD1 matching 7 bases. The CDR3 has 13 amino acids. V was pared by 3 bases and J by 3 bases, with 1 base of the junction left unmatched. Germline lookup yields CDR1 LNHDA and CDR2 SQIVND (reference sequence). The CDR3 sequence: CASSMTGYTEAFF. In DNA form, the CDR3 reads TGTGCCAGTAGTATGACAGGGTACACTGAAGCTTTCTTT.

In this sample, this clonotype turned up a few times. The V and J genes are TRBV12-3 or TRBV12-4 and TRBJ2-5; D is ambiguous. The CDR3 spans 17 residues. V was shortened by 3 bases and J by 0 bases, with 17 bases between the two germline ends. CDR3 protein: CASSFGAGGTYQETQYF. CDR3 nucleotide sequence: TGTGCCAGCAGTTTTGGAGCTGGCGGTACCTACCAAGAGACCCAGTACTTC.

The genes are TRBV15 and TRBJ2-1, with TRBD1 identical over 7 bases. V was pared by 3 bases and J by 3 bases, with 5 bases of the junction left unmatched. Germline V lookup: CDR1 LNHNV, CDR2 YYDKDF (reference sequence). The CDR3 extends over 15 amino acids. CDR3 residues: CATSSQNRGYNEQFF. The CDR3 bases are TGTGCCACCAGCAGCCAGAACAGGGGCTACAATGAGCAGTTCTTC.

This clonotype has at least ten counts. This chain uses TRBV3-1 with TRBJ1-6, with D maybe TRBD1 (5 bases). Trimming removed 8 bases from V and 7 bases from J, with 12 bases in between. Germline CDR1 reads LGHDT; CDR2 reads YNNKEL (reference sequence). This CDR3 spans 13 amino acids. DNA for the CDR3: TGTGCCAGCCGGGGGGTTCTGAATTCACCCCTCCACTTT. This encodes CASRGVLNSPLHF.

The table lists this clonotype with a few counts. The J gene is TRBJ2-7, the V gene TRBV29-1, with 8 positions matching TRBD1. The length of the CDR3 is 13 residues. CDR1 is SQVTM, CDR2 ANQGSEA, per germline. V was pared by 4 bases and J by 0 bases, with 2 bases of the junction left unmatched. This CDR3 is CSVGGQVSYEQYF. The CDR3 DNA follows: TGCAGCGTTGGGGGACAGGTCTCCTACGAGCAGTACTTC.

The chain uses TRBV15 and TRBJ2-7, with D tentatively TRBD1 (6 bases). CDR3 length equals 14 residues. In germline, CDR1 is LNHNV, CDR2 YYDKDF (reference sequence). V was cut by 5 bases and J by 0 bases, with 11 bases left in between. CDR3 sequence: CATSPQGSSYEQYF. The DNA for the CDR3 is TGTGCCACCAGCCCACAGGGCTCCTCCTACGAGCAGTACTTC.

This clonotype came up a few times. This sequence joins TRBV10-1 and TRBJ2-7; possible D gene TRBD2, 5 bases. V was shortened by 2 bases and J by 3 bases, with 20 bases between the two germline ends. The CDR3 runs 17 residues. Germline CDR1 reads WNHNN; CDR2 reads SYGVQD (reference sequence). The CDR3 bases are TGCGCCAGCAGTGAGACCATCGGGTTAGAGGGTCTCTACGAGCAGTACTTC. Translated, it gives CASSETIGLEGLYEQYF.

This clonotype was counted only a few times. This chain links TRBV12-3 or TRBV12-4 with TRBJ1-2, with no clear D. CDR3 length: 12 residues. V gave up 4 bases and J gave up 3 bases, with 6 bases separating them. The CDR3 DNA reads as TGTGCCAGCAGTTCCCGTGACTATGGCTACACCTTC. This codes for CASSSRDYGYTF.

V usage is TRBV7-6 and J usage is TRBJ2-1, with D unclear. CDR3 size: 15 residues. Trimming pared 5 bases from V and 0 bases from J, leaving 11 bases between. The germline V gene has CDR1 SGHVS and CDR2 FNYEAQ. This CDR3 is CASSPIGSSYNEQFF. The CDR3 nucleotides are TGTGCCAGCAGCCCTATAGGGTCCTCCTACAATGAGCAGTTCTTC.

The chain uses TRBV6-2 or TRBV6-3 and TRBJ2-7, with D unclear. V shed 0 bases and J shed 2 bases, with 11 bases lying between them. The CDR3 runs to 15 residues. Germline loops: CDR1 MNHEY, CDR2 SVGEGT. The CDR3 nucleotides are TGTGCCAGCAGTTACTCGAGTAGCAAAGCCTACGAGCAGTACTTC. This sequence encodes CASSYSSSKAYEQYF.

This clonotype has only a few counts. V gene TRBV5-6 combines with J gene TRBJ2-1, with D perhaps TRBD2 (5 bases). The CDR3 runs 14 residues. With 0 bases removed from V and 8 bases from J, the gap between germline ends came to 12 bases. CDR1 is SGHDT, CDR2 YYEEEE, per germline. The CDR3 here is CASSLGASGDEQFF. CDR3 sequence (DNA): TGTGCCAGCAGCTTGGGAGCTTCCGGGGATGAGCAGTTCTTC.

There are a few counts of this clonotype. The CDR3 DNA sequence: TGCGCCAGCAGCCCAACACCTTTTAGGGGCGTACGACTTCAAGAGACCCAGTACTTC. Translation: CASSPTPFRGVRLQETQYF. This chain joins TRBV5-1 and TRBJ2-5, with a possible D match to TRBD1 (5 bases). CDR1 is SGHRS and CDR2 is YFSETQ in the germline V gene. Trimming removed 4 bases from V and 2 bases from J, with 27 bases in between. The length of the CDR3 is 19 residues. The variable domain in full, with the rest retrieved from reference TRBV5-1 and TRBJ2-5, is KAGVTQTPRYLIKTRGQQVTLSCSPISGHRSVSWYQQTPGQGLQFLFEYFSETQRNKGNFPGRFSGRQFSNSRSEMNVSTLELGDSALYLCASSPTPFRGVRLQETQYFGPGTRLLVL.

This clonotype has just a few counts. The rearrangement joins TRBV4-3 to TRBJ2-1; the match to TRBD2 covers 9 bases. V lost 0 bases and J lost 4; bases outside the gene matches: 1. This CDR3 has 15 residues. Per germline, CDR1 LGHNA and CDR2 YSLEER. CDR3 in amino acids: CASSQDAGGYNEQFF. The CDR3 DNA reads TGCGCCAGCAGCCAAGATGCGGGAGGGTACAATGAGCAGTTCTTC.

This chain joins TRBV7-8 and TRBJ1-3; D is uncertain. The germline V and J ends were trimmed by 2 bases and 2 bases, with 1 base remaining between them. The length of the CDR3 is 12 residues. Per the germline V gene, CDR1 is SGHVS and CDR2 is FQNEAQ. The CDR3 nucleotides read TGTGCCAGCAGCTTACCTGGAAACACCATATATTTT. Its protein is CASSLPGNTIYF.

This clonotype was observed a few times. This rearrangement joins TRBV12-3 or TRBV12-4 to TRBJ1-3; 9 bases fit TRBD1. The V and J ends lost 6 bases and 5 bases, in that order; junction bases with no gene match: 2. This CDR3 spans 13 amino acids. CDR3 sequence reads: CASRGTGRNTIYF. The CDR3 region has the DNA TGTGCCAGCAGGGGGACAGGGCGAAACACCATATATTTT.

This clonotype was seen a few times. J is TRBJ2-1 and V is TRBV19; no reliable D call. The CDR3 spans 15 residues. The germline V gene encodes CDR1 LNHDA and CDR2 SQIVND (reference sequence). V lost 5 bases and J lost 0, with 11 bases in between. CDR3: CASSFEMSSYNEQFF. The CDR3 DNA follows: TGTGCCAGTAGTTTCGAGATGAGCTCCTACAATGAGCAGTTCTTC.

At least ten counts were recorded for this clonotype. The rearrangement joins TRBV12-3 or TRBV12-4 to TRBJ2-7; D is possibly TRBD2 (5 bases). The CDR3 is made up of 12 amino acids. The V and J ends lost 8 bases and 6 bases respectively, with 14 bases between them. CDR3 DNA sequence: TGTGCCAGCTTACTCCGGGCGGGCGAGCAGTACTTC. Translating gives CASLLRAGEQYF.

The chain links TRBV7-9 to TRBJ2-5; D remains unclear. This CDR3 region has 16 residues. V lost 5 bases and J 1 base, leaving 17 bases between the germline ends. The V gene's germline CDR1 is SEHNR and CDR2 FQNEAQ (reference sequence). The CDR3 sequence is CASSPPSAWTQETQYF. CDR3 in DNA: TGTGCCAGCAGCCCACCGAGCGCCTGGACCCAAGAGACCCAGTACTTC.

The chain has TRBV4-2 and TRBJ1-1; D may be TRBD1 (5 bases). The germline CDR1 and CDR2 sequences are LGHNA and YNFKEQ. The CDR3 is 16 residues long. The V end was cut by 4 bases, the J end by 0 bases, with 15 bases between. The DNA for the CDR3 is TGTGCCAGCAGCCCCCAGGAGGGACGGCTGAACACTGAAGCTTTCTTT. Amino acid sequence: CASSPQEGRLNTEAFF.

The chain has TRBV20-1 and TRBJ2-7; no clear D gene. This CDR3 has 13 residues. V lost 3 bases to trimming and J lost 0 bases, with 9 bases between them. Germline V gene sequence: CDR1 DFQATT, CDR2 SNEGSKA (reference sequence). CDR3 residues: CSARPLSSYEQYF. The CDR3 bases are TGCAGTGCTAGGCCTCTTAGCTCCTACGAGCAGTACTTC.

V usage is TRBV6-1 and J usage is TRBJ2-2; D is perhaps TRBD1 or TRBD2 (5 bases each). Trimming cost V 8 bases and J 0 bases, with 7 bases left between them. Germline lookup yields CDR1 MNHNS and CDR2 SASEGT. The CDR3 has 13 residues. The CDR3 DNA reads as TGTGCCAGCCGGGACGCGAACACCGGGGAGCTGTTTTTT. Amino acids: CASRDANTGELFF.

This clonotype has more than one count but fewer than ten. The V call is TRBV20-1, the J call TRBJ2-1, with 16 bases lining up with TRBD2. The ends lost 1 base at V and 2 bases at J; junction bases unmatched: 8. CDR3 length equals 19 residues. The germline V gene has CDR1 DFQATT and CDR2 SNEGSKA (reference sequence). The CDR3 region is CSARVTGTSGRAAYNEQFF. The CDR3 DNA reads TGCAGTGCTAGAGTTACGGGGACTAGCGGGAGGGCCGCCTACAATGAGCAGTTCTTC.

The sample holds a few counts of this clonotype. The chain carries TRBV7-9 and TRBJ2-7, with no clear D. From germline, CDR1 is SEHNR and CDR2 FQNEAQ (reference sequence). The length of the CDR3 is 14 residues. V dropped 8 bases and J dropped 1 base, with 15 bases sitting between them. CDR3 loop: CASDLIGGSYEQYF. Here the CDR3 DNA reads TGTGCCAGCGATCTGATCGGCGGTTCCTACGAGCAGTACTTC.

V is TRBV20-1 and J is TRBJ2-3; 7 bases match TRBD2. The CDR3 has 14 amino acids. CDR1 and CDR2 from the germline V gene are DFQATT and SNEGSKA (reference sequence). J lost 3 bases, V lost 3 bases, and 6 bases had no gene match. The CDR3 loop is CSARGGSVTDTQYF. The CDR3 DNA sequence: TGCAGTGCTAGGGGCGGGAGCGTTACAGATACGCAGTATTTT.

This chain uses TRBV29-1 with TRBJ1-2; D is unresolved. V lost 3 bases and J lost 4, with 12 bases in between. The CDR3 totals 13 residues. The germline V gene encodes CDR1 SQVTM and CDR2 ANQGSEA. As DNA, the CDR3 is TGCAGCGTTGACCTGGACGGGATCTATGGCTACACCTTC. Translation: CSVDLDGIYGYTF.

This clonotype was observed a few times. This sequence joins TRBV3-1 and TRBJ1-6; a possible D gene is TRBD1 (5 bases). This CDR3 is built from 16 residues. V was shortened by 2 bases and J by 10 bases, with 18 bases between the two germline ends. Germline CDR1 reads LGHDT; CDR2 reads YNNKEL (reference sequence). The CDR3 spells CASSQSRGNRGSPLHF. DNA for the CDR3: TGTGCCAGCAGCCAAAGTCGGGGGAATAGAGGGTCACCCCTCCACTTT.

This clonotype was seen at least ten times. The rearrangement links TRBV28 to TRBJ1-2; D remains ambiguous. Germline assignment: CDR1 MDHEN and CDR2 SYDVKM. V lost 7 bases and J lost 8, with 11 bases in between. The CDR3 spans 11 residues. DNA for the CDR3: TGTGCCAGCATGGGGTTAGGGGGCTACACCTTC. Its protein product is CASMGLGGYTF.